This entry features one T cell receptor (beta chain) sequence. Researchers isolated at least 6.5 million PBMCs per sample. This CDR3 contains 16 residues. Unmatched junction bases numbered 9, after V lost 5 bases and J lost 3 bases. Germline assignment: CDR1 MGHDK and CDR2 SYGVNS. These data originate in a study of blood T cells in healthy people across ages. A J-beta primer mix and a sample-barcoded 5' primer were used in a second PCR of roughly 6 to 11 cycles. TCRdb re-derived calls from the 5' RACE reads in MiXCR, one entry per CDR3 protein. Among roughly 2 million distinct CDR3 sequences listed, around 48% were seen once.

The rearrangement links TRBV25-1 to TRBJ2-3, with 9 bases aligning to TRBD2. The source is a woman between 35 and 50 years old in good health. What was sequenced was blood. CDR3 DNA: TGTGCCAGCAGTCTACGTAGCGGGGGTTTTACAGATACGCAGTATTTT. Residues: CASSLRSGGFTDTQYF.